Given below is one T cell receptor (beta chain) in context. The V and J ends lost 5 bases and 7 bases, in that order; junction bases with no gene match: 8. Germline values: CDR1 WSHSY, CDR2 SAAADI. This CDR3 region has 14 residues. Sequenced by immunoSEQ multiplex PCR; TCRdb stores in-frame clones only, minus some. The data contain 110,000 to 150,000 clones, under 95% of them singletons. The data are from a study of T cell responses to AZD1222 COVID-19 vaccine. This specimen was peripheral blood, taken on day 0 of AZD1222 vaccination. The clonotype comes from an adult in good health. The gene calls are TRBV10-2 and TRBJ2-1; 7 bases fit TRBD1. CDR3 in amino acids: CASSTTTGSNEQFF. The DNA for the CDR3 is TGCGCCAGCAGTACCACGACAGGGTCGAATGAGCAGTTCTTC.